This T cell receptor beta chain was identified during a study of CD8 T cells in Susac syndrome. In its sample, this clonotype was seen a few times. The CDR3 runs to 13 residues. Trimming pared 5 bases from V and 2 bases from J, leaving 7 bases between. The RNA input was 0.5 to 1 ug, and it was reverse transcribed with random hexamers. Amplification of the TCR beta CDR3 was carried out by immunoSEQ multiplex PCR, which spanned a total of 54 Vbeta and 13 Jbeta segments. TCRdb re-derived calls from the immunoSEQ multiplex PCR reads in MiXCR, one entry per CDR3 protein. This sample has around 170,000 distinct CDR3 sequences, with under 95% found just once. Healthy donors matched for age and sex were used as controls. Isolation of CD8+ and CD4+ T cells was performed negatively, whereas enrichment of TEMRA cells was done by FACS.

The V call is TRBV12-3 or TRBV12-4, the J call TRBJ2-1; the D is unclear. This clonotype was obtained from a human donor in good health. The specimen sequenced was CD4+ T cells from PBMCs. The CDR3 spells CASSPTAYNEQFF. CDR3 bases: TGTGCCAGCAGTCCCACAGCCTACAATGAGCAGTTCTTC.